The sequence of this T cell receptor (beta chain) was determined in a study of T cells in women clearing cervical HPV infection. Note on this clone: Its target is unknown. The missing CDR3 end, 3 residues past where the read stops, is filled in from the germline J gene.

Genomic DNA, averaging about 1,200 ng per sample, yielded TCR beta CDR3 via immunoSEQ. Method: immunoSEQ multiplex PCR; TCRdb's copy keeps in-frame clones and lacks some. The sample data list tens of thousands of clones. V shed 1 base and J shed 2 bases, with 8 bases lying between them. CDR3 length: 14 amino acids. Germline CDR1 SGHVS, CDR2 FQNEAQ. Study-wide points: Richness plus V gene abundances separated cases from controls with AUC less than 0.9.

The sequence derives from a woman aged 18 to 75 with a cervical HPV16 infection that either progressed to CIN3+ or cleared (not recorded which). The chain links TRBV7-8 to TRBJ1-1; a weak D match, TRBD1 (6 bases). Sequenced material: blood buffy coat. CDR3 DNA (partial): TGTGCCAGCAGCTTAGGGACAGCTAACACTGAA. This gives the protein CASSLGTANTE. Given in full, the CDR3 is CASSLGTANTEAFF.